This TCR beta chain was identified in a study of T cells in Graves' hyperthyroidism and ophthalmopathy. V was trimmed by 10 bases and J by 5 bases, leaving 17 bases between them. CDR3 length equals 13 residues. RNA transcripts were the template for amplifying TCR beta CDR3 regions. The TCR CDR3 first-round RT-PCR relied on the HTBI primer set. In TCRdb, the multiplex PCR reads were re-called with MiXCR into one record per CDR3 protein. This table has some 270,000 distinct CDR3 sequences, 12% to 15% appearing once. This clonotype was counted at least ten times. The receptor was isolated from a woman aged 40 to 50 with Graves' hyperthyroidism. Sequencing was done on a sample of blood. V and J are TRBV12-3 or TRBV12-4 and TRBJ1-1; TRBD1 is a possible D gene (5 bases). The CDR3 DNA sequence: TGTGCCACTACCTGGGGGGGGAGGACTGAAGCTTTCTTT. It specifies CATTWGGRTEAFF.